This T cell receptor beta chain was recorded in a study of post-analysis software for immune sequencing data (dated by TCRdb to the mid-2010s). Regarding the study in general: Relapsing-remitting, secondary progressive and progressive-relapsing multiple sclerosis were recorded as disease courses, and subtype annotation was lacking for some patients. Patient repertoires were compared against about a dozen previously published healthy control repertoires from donors aged 6 to 25 years. A subset of samples was prepared in parallel using single-end sample barcoding, then pooled and co-amplified after Illumina adapter ligation. Overall study results and their limits: Significantly lower normalized Chao1 diversity was found in multiple sclerosis patients than in controls, suggesting substantial peripheral T-cell clonal expansion. Direct clustering with F measure showed strong co-clustering of samples prepared in the same batch, prompting a batch-effect correction. Patients showed significantly higher frequencies than controls for roughly five TRBV segments, among them TRBV5-6, TRBV5-1 and TRBV20-1. The multiple sclerosis patient group was slightly younger than the control group.

The library was obtained by PCR. The listed sequencing device is Illumina HiSeq 2500. Unique molecular identifiers were incorporated into TCR beta cDNA libraries to reduce PCR and sequencing biases. Per 1 to 10 million input T cells, some 500,000 cDNA molecules were obtained, such that each molecule approximated one T cell. Patient libraries were prepared and sequenced with the same protocol used for the earlier healthy control dataset. Samples belonging to the same batch were prepared together, multiplexed and sequenced on a shared HiSeq lane. In the source study's methods: Raw barcoded reads were processed with MIGEC, and single-read molecular identifier groups were discarded before consensus assembly and CDR3 extraction. VDJtools was used for post-analysis of the clonotype tables, and diversity was normalized by down-sampling every dataset to the size of the smallest sample. Repertoire overlap clustering matched CDR3 amino acid but not nucleotide sequences to correct batch-related cross-sample contamination. The public reads were reprocessed in TCRdb via fastp at Q25 and MiXCR, keeping in-frame beta chains. Merged by CDR3 protein, the rows form single entries marked with the most common genes and DNA. In this record, the V and J calls reflect TCRdb's handling and not the investigators' own analysis. For this sample the table gives a few hundred thousand distinct CDR3 sequences, of which around 37% were detected only once. 10% to 15% of the sample rests with the top ten.

TCR beta repertoires were profiled from peripheral blood of 10 to 15 young patients with multiple sclerosis to demonstrate the VDJtools post-analysis software. Multiple sclerosis patients were children and adolescents aged about 6 to 16 years. Worth noting for this clonotype: There is no known antigen for this receptor. Base qualities are not provided; no much larger clone lies one nucleotide away.

The germline V gene (reference sequence) provides CDR1 DFQATT and CDR2 SNEGSKA. Counted from cysteine to phenylalanine, this CDR3 has 18 amino acids. Only the CDR3 region is kept as DNA, spanning 54 bases read in frame from base 1. V loses 0 bases of germline sequence and J loses 4 bases, and the interval between the two ends is 21 bases. The chain links TRBV20-1 with TRBJ1-4; a confident D gene designation cannot be given. The sample was blood. This TCR came from a girl aged 10 to 17 with multiple sclerosis. The CDR3 reads as follows: CSARDEGGIGPRNEKLFF. The DNA sequence is given as TGCAGTGCTAGAGATGAGGGAGGGATAGGGCCACGTAATGAAAAACTGTTTTTT.